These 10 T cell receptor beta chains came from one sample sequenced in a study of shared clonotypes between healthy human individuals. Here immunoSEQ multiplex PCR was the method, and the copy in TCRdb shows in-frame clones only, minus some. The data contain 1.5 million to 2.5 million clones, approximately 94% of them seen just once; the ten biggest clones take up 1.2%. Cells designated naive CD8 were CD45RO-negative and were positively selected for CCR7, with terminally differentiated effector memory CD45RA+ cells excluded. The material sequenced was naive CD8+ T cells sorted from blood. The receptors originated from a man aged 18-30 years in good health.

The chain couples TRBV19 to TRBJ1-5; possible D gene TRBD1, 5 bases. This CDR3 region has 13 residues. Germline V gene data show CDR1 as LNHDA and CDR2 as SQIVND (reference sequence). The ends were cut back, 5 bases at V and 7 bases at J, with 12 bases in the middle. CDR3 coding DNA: TGTGCCAGTAGTCCCCCAGACAGCCAGCCCCAGCATTTT. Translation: CASSPPDSQPQHF.

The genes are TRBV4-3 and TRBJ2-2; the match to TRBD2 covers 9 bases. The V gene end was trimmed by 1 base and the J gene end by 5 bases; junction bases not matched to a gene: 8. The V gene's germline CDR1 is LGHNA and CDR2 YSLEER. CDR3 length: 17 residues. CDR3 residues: CASSQGSSGIGTGELFF. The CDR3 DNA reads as TGCGCCAGCAGCCAAGGGTCTAGCGGGATTGGAACCGGGGAGCTGTTTTTT.

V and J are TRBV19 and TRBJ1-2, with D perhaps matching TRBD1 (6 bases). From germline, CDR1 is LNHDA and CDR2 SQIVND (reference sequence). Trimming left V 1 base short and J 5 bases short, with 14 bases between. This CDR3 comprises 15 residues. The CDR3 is CASSIAGGGAYGYTF. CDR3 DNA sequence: TGTGCCAGTAGTATAGCCGGAGGGGGGGCGTATGGCTACACCTTC.

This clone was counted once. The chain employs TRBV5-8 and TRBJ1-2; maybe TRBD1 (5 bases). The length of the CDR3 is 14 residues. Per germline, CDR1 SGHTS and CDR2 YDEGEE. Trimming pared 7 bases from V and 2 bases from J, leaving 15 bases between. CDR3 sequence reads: CASGARAGNYGYTF. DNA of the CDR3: TGTGCCAGCGGGGCCCGGGCGGGGAACTATGGCTACACCTTC.

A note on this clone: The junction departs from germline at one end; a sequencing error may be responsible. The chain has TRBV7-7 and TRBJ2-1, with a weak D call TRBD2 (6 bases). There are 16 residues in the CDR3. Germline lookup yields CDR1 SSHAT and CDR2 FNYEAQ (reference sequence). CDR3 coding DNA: TGTGCTAGCAGCTTAGATTCGGGAGTATCCTACAATGAGCAGTTCTTC. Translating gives CASSLDSGVSYNEQFF.

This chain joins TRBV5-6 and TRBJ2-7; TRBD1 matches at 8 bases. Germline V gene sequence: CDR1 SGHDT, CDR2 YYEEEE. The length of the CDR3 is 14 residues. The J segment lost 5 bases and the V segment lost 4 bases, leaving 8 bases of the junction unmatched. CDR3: CASSTQGEEDEQYF. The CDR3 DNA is TGTGCCAGCAGCACACAGGGGGAGGAAGACGAGCAGTACTTC.

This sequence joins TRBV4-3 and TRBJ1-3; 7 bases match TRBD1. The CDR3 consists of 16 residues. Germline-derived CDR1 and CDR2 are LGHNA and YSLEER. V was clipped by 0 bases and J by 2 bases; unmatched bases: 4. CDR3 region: CASSQDGGGPGNTIYF. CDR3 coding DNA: TGCGCCAGCAGCCAAGACGGAGGGGGCCCTGGAAACACCATATATTTT.

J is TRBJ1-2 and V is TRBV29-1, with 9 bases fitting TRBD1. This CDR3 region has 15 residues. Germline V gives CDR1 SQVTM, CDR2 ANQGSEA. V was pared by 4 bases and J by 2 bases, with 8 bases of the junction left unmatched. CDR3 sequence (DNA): TGCAGCGTTGGTCCGGGGACAGGGCTGAACTATGGCTACACCTTC. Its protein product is CSVGPGTGLNYGYTF.

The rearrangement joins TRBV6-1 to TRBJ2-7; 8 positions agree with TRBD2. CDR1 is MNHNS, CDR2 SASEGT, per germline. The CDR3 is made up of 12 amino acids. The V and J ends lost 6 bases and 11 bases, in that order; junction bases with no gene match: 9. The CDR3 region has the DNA TGTGCCAGCAGCGGGGGCGGGAGGACCGAGTACTTC. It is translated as CASSGGGRTEYF.

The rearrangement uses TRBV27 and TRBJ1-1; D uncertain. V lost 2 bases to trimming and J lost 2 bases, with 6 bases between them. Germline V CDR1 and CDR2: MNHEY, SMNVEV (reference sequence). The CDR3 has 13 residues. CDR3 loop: CASSLGINTEAFF. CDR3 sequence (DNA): TGTGCCAGCAGTTTAGGGATAAACACTGAAGCTTTCTTT.